This T cell receptor (beta chain) originates from a study of blood T cell repertoires in COVID-19. In the study overall: Sources were T cells, B-cell-depleted T cells, or PBMCs; the material itself was cDNA or gDNA.

V lost 1 base, J lost 4 bases, and 19 bases lay in between. Germline V gene lookup returns CDR1 LGHDT and CDR2 YNNKEL (reference sequence). The CDR3 totals 18 residues. Assay used: immunoSEQ multiplex PCR; TCRdb lists only in-frame clones, some missing. This table has 90,000 to 150,000 clones, approximately 80% appearing once. The chain carries TRBV3-1 (or the pseudogene TRBV3-2) and TRBJ2-2, with D maybe TRBD2 (7 bases). The sample consisted of peripheral blood. The origin of this receptor is a man between 65 and 85 years old with acute or convalescent COVID-19. CDR3 region: CASSQAAGGGRSTGELFF. In DNA, the CDR3 is TGTGCCAGCAGCCAAGCGGCGGGCGGGGGCCGTTCCACCGGGGAGCTGTTTTTT.